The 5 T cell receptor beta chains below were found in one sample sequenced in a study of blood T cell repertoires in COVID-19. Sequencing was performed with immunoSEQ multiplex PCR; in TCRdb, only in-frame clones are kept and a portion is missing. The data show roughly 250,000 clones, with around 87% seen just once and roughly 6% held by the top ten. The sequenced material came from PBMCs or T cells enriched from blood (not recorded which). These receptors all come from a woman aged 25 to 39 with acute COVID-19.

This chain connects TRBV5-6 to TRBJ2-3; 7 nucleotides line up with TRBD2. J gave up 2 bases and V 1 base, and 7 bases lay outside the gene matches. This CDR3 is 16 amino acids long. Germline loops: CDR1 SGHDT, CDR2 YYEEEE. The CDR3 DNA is TGTGCCAGCAGCTTGATCTCCGGGGGGATCACAGATACGCAGTATTTT. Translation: CASSLISGGITDTQYF.

CDR3 DNA: TGTGCCAGCAGCTTAATCGGTCAGGGGATTTTTTCTGGGGCCAACGTCCTGACTTTC. This translates into CASSLIGQGIFSGANVLTF. The J gene is TRBJ2-6, the V gene TRBV7-9; maybe TRBD1 (6 bases). There are 19 residues in the CDR3. Germline values: CDR1 SEHNR, CDR2 FQNEAQ (reference sequence). V dropped 2 bases and J dropped 1 base, with 18 bases sitting between them.

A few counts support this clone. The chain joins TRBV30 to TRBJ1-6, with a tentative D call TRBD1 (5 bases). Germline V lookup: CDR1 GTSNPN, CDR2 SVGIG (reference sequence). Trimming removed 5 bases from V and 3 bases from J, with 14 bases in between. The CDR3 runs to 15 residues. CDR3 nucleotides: TGTGCCTGGGAGTCCGCAGGGATCTATAATTCACCCCTCCACTTT. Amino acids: CAWESAGIYNSPLHF.

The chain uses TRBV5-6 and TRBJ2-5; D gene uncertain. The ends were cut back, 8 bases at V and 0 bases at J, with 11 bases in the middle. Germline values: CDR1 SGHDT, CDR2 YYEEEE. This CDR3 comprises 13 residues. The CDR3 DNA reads TGTGCCAGTACCCACAGAGACCAAGAGACCCAGTACTTC. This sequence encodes CASTHRDQETQYF.

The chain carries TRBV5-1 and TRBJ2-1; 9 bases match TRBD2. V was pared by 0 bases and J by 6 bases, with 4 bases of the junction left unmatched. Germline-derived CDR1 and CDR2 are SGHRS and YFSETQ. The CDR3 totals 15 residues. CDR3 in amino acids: CASSLVAGGTNEQFF. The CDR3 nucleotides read TGCGCCAGCAGCTTGGTTGCGGGGGGGACCAATGAGCAGTTCTTC.